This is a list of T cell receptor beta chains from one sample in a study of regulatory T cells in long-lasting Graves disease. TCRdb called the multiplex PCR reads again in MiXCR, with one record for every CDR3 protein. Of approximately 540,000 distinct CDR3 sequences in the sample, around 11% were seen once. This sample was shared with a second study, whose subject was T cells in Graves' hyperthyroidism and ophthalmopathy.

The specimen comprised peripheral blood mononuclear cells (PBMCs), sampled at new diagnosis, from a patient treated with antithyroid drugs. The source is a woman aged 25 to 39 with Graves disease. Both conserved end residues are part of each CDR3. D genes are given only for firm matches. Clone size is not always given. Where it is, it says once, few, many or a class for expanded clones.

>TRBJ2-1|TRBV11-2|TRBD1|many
TGTGCCAGCAGCTCCATACCGGGACAGGGATTTGTTCGGTTCTTC
CASSSIPGQGFVRFF
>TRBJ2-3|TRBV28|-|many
TGTGCCAGCAGGGTATGGGGAGATACGCAGTATTTT
CASRVWGDTQYF
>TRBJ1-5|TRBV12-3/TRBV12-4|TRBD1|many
TGTGCCAGCAGACCTGGGACAGGGAGAAATCAGCCCCAGCATTTT
CASRPGTGRNQPQHF
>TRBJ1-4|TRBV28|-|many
TGTGCCAGCAGTTTAGCCTTGATAGGACATAAAAATGAAAAACTGTTTTTT
CASSLALIGHKNEKLFF
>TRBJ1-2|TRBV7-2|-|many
TGTGCCAGCAGCTTTATAGCAGGGGCCGGGGGCTACACCTTC
CASSFIAGAGGYTF
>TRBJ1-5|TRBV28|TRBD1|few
TGTGCCAGCAGACAGGGGACAGGGCCTCAGCCCCAGCATTTT
CASRQGTGPQPQHF
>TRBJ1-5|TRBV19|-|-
TGTGCCAGTACTCCACGCGGGAATAGCAATCAGCCCCAGCATTTT
CASTPRGNSNQPQHF
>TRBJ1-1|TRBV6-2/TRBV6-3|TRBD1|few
TGTGCCAGCATGAAAACAGGGGCCGACACTGAAGCTTTCTTT
CASMKTGADTEAFF
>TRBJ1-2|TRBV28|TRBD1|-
TGTGCCAGCCGGGACAGACATGGCTACACCTTC
CASRDRHGYTF
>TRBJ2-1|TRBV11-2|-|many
TGTGCCAGCAGCTTAGATCGCGGCGGATTTATCTACAATGAGCAGTTCTTC
CASSLDRGGFIYNEQFF
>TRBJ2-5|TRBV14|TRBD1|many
TGTGCCAGCAGCCAAGGGACAGGCTGGACCGAGACCCAGTACTTC
CASSQGTGWTETQYF
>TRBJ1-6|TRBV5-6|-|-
TGTGCCAGCAGCCTCGGGACCCCGGGTTCACCCCTCCACTTT
CASSLGTPGSPLHF
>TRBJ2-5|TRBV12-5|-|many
TGTGCTAGTGGTTTGAAGGATAAAGAGGGTATTGGGCTGACCCAGTACTTC
CASGLKDKEGIGLTQYF
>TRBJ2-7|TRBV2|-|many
TGTGCCAGCAGTGATTGGGGCGCGGGATCTGGGGAGCAGTACTTC
CASSDWGAGSGEQYF
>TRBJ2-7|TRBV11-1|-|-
TGTGCCAGCAGCTTAGATGTCGAGCAGTACTTC
CASSLDVEQYF
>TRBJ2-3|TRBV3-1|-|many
TGTGCCAGCAGCCAAGATTGGAAGACGCAGTATTTT
CASSQDWKTQYF
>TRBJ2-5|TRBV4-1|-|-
TGCGCCAGCAGCCAAGACAGGGGTCCGGCTCAAGAGACCCAGTACTTC
CASSQDRGPAQETQYF
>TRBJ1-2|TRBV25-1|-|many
TGTGCCAGCAGTGAATCCGCGGTAACCAACTATGGCTACACCTTC
CASSESAVTNYGYTF
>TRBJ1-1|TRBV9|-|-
TGTGCCAGCAGCGACAGGGAGCTGAACACTGAAGCTTTCTTT
CASSDRELNTEAFF
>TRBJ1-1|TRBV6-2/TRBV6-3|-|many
TGTGCCAGCACCACCCAGGTAAACACTGAAGCTTTCTTT
CASTTQVNTEAFF
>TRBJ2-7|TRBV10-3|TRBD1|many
TGTGCCATGAGCGCCAGGACAGGTGACTCCTACGAGCAGTACTTC
CAMSARTGDSYEQYF
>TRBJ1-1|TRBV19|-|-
TGTGCCAGTAGTATTCCTTGGGACACTGAAGCTTTCTTT
CASSIPWDTEAFF
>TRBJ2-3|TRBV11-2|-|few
TGTGCCAGCAGCCCCATGGTAGCGAAACCAGATACGCAGTATTTT
CASSPMVAKPDTQYF
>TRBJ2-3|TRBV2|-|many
TGTGCCAGCAAGGTAGACTCTAGCACAGATACGCAGTATTTT
CASKVDSSTDTQYF
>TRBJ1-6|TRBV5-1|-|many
TGCGCCAGCAGCTTGGAGGAACCCGGGGAATCACCCCTCCACTTT
CASSLEEPGESPLHF
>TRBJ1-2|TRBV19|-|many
TGTGCCAGTTCTACAGGGTACGGTGGCTACACCTTC
CASSTGYGGYTF
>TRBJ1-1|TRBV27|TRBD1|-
TGTGCCAGCAGTCAACGACAGGGATGGAACACTGAAGCTTTCTTT
CASSQRQGWNTEAFF
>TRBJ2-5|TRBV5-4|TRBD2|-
TGTGCCAGCAGCTTGCTAGCGGGAGGGCCTATGGAGACCCAGTACTTC
CASSLLAGGPMETQYF
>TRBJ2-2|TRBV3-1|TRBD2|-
TGTGCCAGCAGACAGAGGACTAGCTGGCGGGGGATGGCCGGGGAGCTGTTTTTT
CASRQRTSWRGMAGELFF
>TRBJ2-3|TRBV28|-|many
TGTGCCAGCAGCCCGGCGGCAGGGGGGTTTGATACGCAGTATTTT
CASSPAAGGFDTQYF
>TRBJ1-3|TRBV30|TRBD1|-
TGTGCCTTCGACAGGGGATTGTTTGCTGGAAACACCATATATTTT
CAFDRGLFAGNTIYF
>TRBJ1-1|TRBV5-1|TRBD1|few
TGCGCCAGCAGCGACGGACAGGGGGCAGAGGGCTTGGAAGCTTTCTTT
CASSDGQGAEGLEAFF
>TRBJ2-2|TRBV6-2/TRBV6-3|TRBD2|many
TGTGCCAGCAGTTACCCAGCGGGAACTGCGAACACCGGGGAGCTGTTTTTT
CASSYPAGTANTGELFF
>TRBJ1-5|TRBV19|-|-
TGTGCCAGTCTCGCGGGGGACGTTCGCAATCAGCCCCAGCATTTT
CASLAGDVRNQPQHF
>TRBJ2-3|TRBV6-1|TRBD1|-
TGTGCCAGCAGCTGGGGACAGGGAGAGGCAGATACGCAGTATTTT
CASSWGQGEADTQYF
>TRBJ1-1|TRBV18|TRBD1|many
TGTGCCAGCTCACCATATCAGGGGGTGACTGAAGCTTTCTTT
CASSPYQGVTEAFF
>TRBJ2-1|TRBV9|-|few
TGTGCCAGCAGCGTAGAACTTAGCGGAATGCAGTTCTTC
CASSVELSGMQFF
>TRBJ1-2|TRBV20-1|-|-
TGCAGTGCTAGTTCTTGGGGAGGCTACACCTTC
CSASSWGGYTF
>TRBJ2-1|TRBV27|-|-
TGTGCCAGCAGTCCAAAAGAGCGGGTCGGCAGTGAGCAGTTCTTC
CASSPKERVGSEQFF
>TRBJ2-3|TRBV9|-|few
TGTGCCAGCAGCGTCAGAGGAGCGGGAGATACGCAGTATTTT
CASSVRGAGDTQYF
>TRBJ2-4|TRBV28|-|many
TGTGCCAGCAGTTTAGGGGGCCGGGGGAACATTCAGTACTTC
CASSLGGRGNIQYF
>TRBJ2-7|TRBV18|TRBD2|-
TGTGCCAGCTCACCCGGACTAGCGGCCTCCTACGAGCAGTACTTC
CASSPGLAASYEQYF
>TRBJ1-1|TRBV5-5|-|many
TGTGCCAGCAGCTCAGGGTACACTGAAGCTTTCTTT
CASSSGYTEAFF
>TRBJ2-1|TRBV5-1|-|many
TGCGCCAGCAGCCCCCTTTTTCGGGACTCCTACAATGAGCAGTTCTTC
CASSPLFRDSYNEQFF
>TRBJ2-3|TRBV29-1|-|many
TGCAGCGGGAACGCGGGCGGGAGCACAGATACGCAGTATTTT
CSGNAGGSTDTQYF
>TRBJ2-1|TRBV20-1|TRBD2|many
TGCAGTGCTAGGCCTAGCGGGAGGGAGCAGTTCTTC
CSARPSGREQFF
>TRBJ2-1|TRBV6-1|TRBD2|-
TGTGCCAGCAGCCACCCACGGCGGGAGGGGTTCTTC
CASSHPRREGFF
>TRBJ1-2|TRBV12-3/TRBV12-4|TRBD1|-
TGTGCCAGCAGTCCCACTGGACAGGGATCCGGTGGCTACACCTTC
CASSPTGQGSGGYTF
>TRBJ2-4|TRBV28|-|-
TGTGCCAGCACGTCTCCAAAGACACGGTTCGTCAAAAACATTCAGTACTTC
CASTSPKTRFVKNIQYF
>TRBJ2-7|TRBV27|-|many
TGTGCCAGCAGTTTAAGCGGACGTACCCTAAAGGCCTACGAGCAGTACTTC
CASSLSGRTLKAYEQYF
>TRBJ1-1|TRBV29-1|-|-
TGCAGCGTCGTGGGACAATCGGGCACTGGAGCTTTCTTT
CSVVGQSGTGAFF